The 29 T cell receptor beta chains below come from one sample, sequenced in a study of blood T cell repertoires in COVID-19. Some clones are missing from TCRdb's copy, which holds only in-frame ones; the method was immunoSEQ multiplex PCR. The table has fewer than 120,000 clones, 76% seen once. Source material: peripheral blood. These receptors all stem from a woman aged 80 or over with acute or convalescent COVID-19.

The gene calls are TRBV19 and TRBJ2-2, with TRBD2 identical over 7 bases. The trim removed 6 bases at V and 13 bases at J, leaving 11 bases unmatched. This CDR3 has 13 amino acids. Germline V gene lookup returns CDR1 LNHDA and CDR2 SQIVND (reference sequence). The CDR3 nucleotides read TGTGCCAGTAGCGAGACTAGCTTAGAGGGGCTGTTTTTT. It translates to CASSETSLEGLFF.

This clone was seen a few times. This chain joins TRBV13 and TRBJ2-7; D is ambiguous. Trimming removed 2 bases at V and 0 bases at J, with 11 bases between. The germline V gene has CDR1 PRHDT and CDR2 FYEKMQ (reference sequence). The CDR3 covers 15 residues. The CDR3 region is CASSLNSLSSYEQYF. The CDR3 DNA sequence: TGTGCCAGCAGCTTAAATAGCCTAAGCTCCTACGAGCAGTACTTC.

V is TRBV29-1 and J is TRBJ1-4, with D perhaps TRBD1 (6 bases). The CDR3 is 12 amino acids. Per the germline V gene, CDR1 is SQVTM and CDR2 is ANQGSEA. With 4 bases removed from V and 4 bases from J, the gap between germline ends came to 7 bases. CDR3 loop: CSVGRGNEKLFF. CDR3 in DNA: TGCAGCGTTGGCAGGGGTAATGAAAAACTGTTTTTT.

This clone was seen more than once but under ten times. This sequence joins TRBV5-1 and TRBJ2-2; 10 nucleotides match TRBD2. Losses at the gene ends were 6 bases for V and 2 bases for J; bases not matched to a gene: 10. This CDR3 is built from 17 residues. Germline V CDR1 and CDR2: SGHRS, YFSETQ. The CDR3 reads CASNPASGGLNTGELFF. The CDR3 nucleotides are TGCGCCAGCAATCCCGCTAGCGGGGGCCTAAACACCGGGGAGCTGTTTTTT. The complete variable domain, with remaining parts taken from reference TRBV5-1 and TRBJ2-2, reads KAGVTQTPRYLIKTRGQQVTLSCSPISGHRSVSWYQQTPGQGLQFLFEYFSETQRNKGNFPGRFSGRQFSNSRSEMNVSTLELGDSALYLCASNPASGGLNTGELFFGEGSRLTVL.

The chain carries TRBV7-9 and TRBJ2-7, with TRBD1 matching 9 bases. Germline V gives CDR1 SEHNR, CDR2 FQNEAQ (reference sequence). V trimming: 2 bases; J trimming: 4 bases; junction bases outside the gene matches: 3. There are 14 residues in the CDR3. The CDR3 DNA sequence: TGTGCCAGCAGCTTAAGACAGGGGGTTTACGAGCAGTACTTC. Protein product: CASSLRQGVYEQYF. Complete variable domain (other parts from reference TRBV7-9 and TRBJ2-7): DTGVSQNPRHKITKRGQNVTFRCDPISEHNRLYWYRQTLGQGPEFLTYFQNEAQLEKSRLLSDRFSAERPKGSFSTLEIQRTEQGDSAMYLCASSLRQGVYEQYFGPGTRLTVT.

The chain is built from TRBV7-8 and TRBJ1-1; 8 bases line up with TRBD1. With 6 bases clipped from V and 2 bases from J, the junction kept 5 bases outside the gene matches. The CDR3 is 14 amino acids. CDR1 and CDR2 from the germline V gene are SGHVS and FQNEAQ. For the CDR3, the DNA is TGTGCCAGCAGACCAGGACAGGGAAACACTGAAGCTTTCTTT. It encodes CASRPGQGNTEAFF.

The chain couples TRBV5-6 to TRBJ1-1; 7 bases are shared with TRBD1. Germline-derived CDR1 and CDR2 are SGHDT and YYEEEE. V shed 0 bases and J 8 bases; nucleotides not matched to a gene: 4. This CDR3 contains 13 residues. The CDR3 spells CASSLGMTGEAFF. The CDR3 DNA is TGTGCCAGCAGCTTGGGAATGACAGGGGAAGCTTTCTTT.

The chain recombines TRBV23-1 with TRBJ2-7; 8 nucleotides agree with TRBD2. TRBV23-1 is designated an ORF whose function remains uncertain. This CDR3 contains 14 residues. The V segment lost 11 bases and the J segment 3 bases; nucleotides outside the gene matches: 12. The CDR3 spells CAHGVRREDYEQYF. CDR3 nucleotides: TGCGCCCACGGGGTTAGGCGGGAGGACTACGAGCAGTACTTC.

V and J are TRBV6-4 and TRBJ1-1, with a tentative D call TRBD1 (6 bases). The CDR3 consists of 17 residues. Deletions cut 6 bases from V and 1 base from J, with 21 bases between. Looked up from germline, CDR1 is MRHNA and CDR2 is SNTAGT. CDR3 nucleotides: TGTGCCAGCAGACTTCAGGGGCCGTCCACCAGGAACACTGAAGCTTTCTTT. Protein sequence: CASRLQGPSTRNTEAFF.

CDR3 DNA: TGCAGCGTGTTGGGACAGGGGGCCCGCGGCTACACCTTC. This sequence encodes CSVLGQGARGYTF. The V call is TRBV29-1, the J call TRBJ1-2, with 12 bases that match TRBD1. CDR1 is SQVTM and CDR2 is ANQGSEA in the germline V gene. J gave up 8 bases and V 6 bases, and 7 bases lay outside the gene matches. The CDR3 contains 13 residues.

The gene calls are TRBV18 and TRBJ1-1; D unclear. This CDR3 has 13 residues. Between the trimmed V and J ends, which lost 6 bases and 0 bases, there was a span of 8 bases. Germline loops: CDR1 KGHSH, CDR2 LQKENI. The CDR3 region is CASSPRVNTEAFF. Here the CDR3 DNA reads TGTGCCAGCTCCCCGCGGGTGAACACTGAAGCTTTCTTT.

This clone was counted once. The CDR3 loop is CASAEVENSPLHF. The CDR3 DNA reads TGTGCCAGCGCGGAAGTTGAGAATTCACCCCTCCACTTT. The chain employs TRBV6-5 and TRBJ1-6; the D is unclear. Trimming pared 8 bases from V and 7 bases from J, leaving 12 bases between. This CDR3 is built from 13 residues. CDR1 MNHEY and CDR2 SVGAGI come from the germline V gene.

V gene TRBV19 combines with J gene TRBJ1-5, with 9 bases lining up with TRBD1. The germline gives CDR1 LNHDA, CDR2 SQIVND (reference sequence). The CDR3 sequence is 17 residues long. After removal of 3 bases from V and 6 bases from J, the junction contained 12 bases not matched to a gene. CDR3 sequence (DNA): TGTGCCAGTAGTATTTATTTGGGGACAGGGCTAGTTCAGCCCCAGCATTTT. This gives the protein CASSIYLGTGLVQPQHF.

The chain's CDR3 is CASSHPGLGSWQFF. CDR3 nucleotide sequence: TGTGCCAGCAGCCATCCGGGACTAGGTTCTTGGCAGTTCTTC. This chain links TRBV6-6 with TRBJ2-1, with 8 bases lining up with TRBD2. Germline V lookup: CDR1 MNHNY, CDR2 SVGAGI (reference sequence). V gave up 6 bases and J gave up 12 bases; unmatched junction bases: 13. This CDR3 comprises 14 residues.

This rearrangement joins TRBV29-1 to TRBJ2-7; D is perhaps TRBD1 (5 bases). The CDR3 contains 12 residues. The V and J ends lost 3 bases and 5 bases respectively, with 11 bases between them. CDR1 SQVTM and CDR2 ANQGSEA come from the germline V gene. CDR3 nucleotides: TGCAGCGTTGATGCAGGGATCGACGAGCAGTACTTC. As protein: CSVDAGIDEQYF.

This clone was counted between two and nine times. V and J are TRBV11-2 and TRBJ2-1; D gene uncertain. The V and J ends lost 2 bases and 9 bases respectively, with 11 bases between them. This CDR3 spans 13 amino acids. Germline values: CDR1 SGHAT, CDR2 FQNNGV. CDR3 nucleotide sequence: TGTGCCAGCAGCTTATTCCGTAATAGTGAGCAGTTCTTC. Encoded protein: CASSLFRNSEQFF.

The J gene is TRBJ1-6, the V gene TRBV5-1, with D maybe TRBD1 (6 bases). The CDR3 covers 15 residues. Trimming removed 2 bases at V and 3 bases at J, with 9 bases between. CDR1 and CDR2 (germline): SGHRS, YFSETQ. CDR3 DNA sequence: TGCGCCAGCAGCTTTGGGGACAACTATAATTCACCCCTCCACTTT. Protein: CASSFGDNYNSPLHF. The complete variable domain, with remaining parts taken from reference TRBV5-1 and TRBJ1-6, reads KAGVTQTPRYLIKTRGQQVTLSCSPISGHRSVSWYQQTPGQGLQFLFEYFSETQRNKGNFPGRFSGRQFSNSRSEMNVSTLELGDSALYLCASSFGDNYNSPLHFGNGTRLTVT.

This clone came up a few times. This chain uses TRBV7-9 with TRBJ2-6, with D uncertain. CDR3 length equals 14 residues. Germline CDR1 reads SEHNR; CDR2 reads FQNEAQ (reference sequence). V lost 3 bases to trimming and J lost 0 bases, with 3 bases between them. The CDR3 bases are TGTGCCAGCAGCTTCAGCTCTGGGGCCAACGTCCTGACTTTC. Translating gives CASSFSSGANVLTF.

The chain couples TRBV6-5 to TRBJ2-3; 11 nucleotides align to TRBD2. V trimming: 3 bases; J trimming: 4 bases; junction bases outside the gene matches: 6. The germline V gene encodes CDR1 MNHEY and CDR2 SVGAGI. The CDR3 sequence is 16 residues long. The CDR3 DNA reads as TGTGCCAGCAGTTATGCTGTAGCGGGGGGGTCAGATACGCAGTATTTT. Translated, it gives CASSYAVAGGSDTQYF.

The chain employs TRBV27 and TRBJ2-2; 13 nucleotides match TRBD2. The CDR3 totals 16 residues. The J segment lost 4 bases and the V segment lost 6 bases, leaving 5 bases of the junction unmatched. The germline CDR1 and CDR2 sequences are MNHEY and SMNVEV (reference sequence). The CDR3 sequence: CASSQGLAGVTGELFF. The CDR3 bases are TGTGCCAGCAGCCAAGGACTAGCGGGGGTCACCGGGGAGCTGTTTTTT.

The chain is built from TRBV28 and TRBJ2-1; TRBD2 agrees at 9 bases. From germline, CDR1 is MDHEN and CDR2 SYDVKM. With 6 bases clipped from V and 6 bases from J, the junction kept 6 bases outside the gene matches. The CDR3 consists of 14 residues. This CDR3 is CASRGGGAGNEQFF. The CDR3 coding sequence is TGTGCCAGCAGGGGCGGGGGGGCGGGCAATGAGCAGTTCTTC.

V usage is TRBV29-1 and J usage is TRBJ1-2; TRBD1 is a possible D gene (6 bases). The CDR3 is made up of 12 amino acids. The germline gives CDR1 SQVTM, CDR2 ANQGSEA. V gave up 7 bases and J gave up 4 bases, with 13 bases separating them. The CDR3 reads CSAEDRSYGYTF. The CDR3 DNA reads TGCAGCGCCGAGGACAGAAGCTATGGCTACACCTTC.

This clone was seen a single time. The chain links TRBV11-3 to TRBJ2-2; D is uncertain. The CDR3 totals 14 residues. Germline V gene data show CDR1 as SGHNT and CDR2 as YENEEA. V dropped 0 bases and J dropped 4 bases, with 6 bases sitting between them. The chain's CDR3 is CASSLDSVTGELFF. The CDR3 DNA reads as TGTGCCAGCAGCTTAGATAGTGTCACCGGGGAGCTGTTTTTT. Full variable domain (missing parts from reference TRBV11-3 and TRBJ2-2): EAGVVQSPRYKIIEKKQPVAFWCNPISGHNTLYWYLQNLGQGPELLIRYENEEAVDDSQLPKDRFSAERLKGVDSTLKIQPAELGDSAVYLCASSLDSVTGELFFGEGSRLTVL.

The V call is TRBV9, the J call TRBJ2-6, with a possible D match to TRBD1 (6 bases). The CDR3 loop spans 18 amino acids. The germline gives CDR1 SGDLS, CDR2 YYNGEE. V lost 5 bases and J 2 bases, leaving 20 bases between the germline ends. The CDR3 spells CASRGQVGTGTGANVLTF. CDR3 bases: TGTGCCAGCAGGGGACAAGTGGGAACTGGCACTGGGGCCAACGTCCTGACTTTC.

This clone was observed a handful of times. This sequence joins TRBV29-1 and TRBJ1-4; D is perhaps TRBD1 (6 bases). Germline CDR1 and CDR2: SQVTM and ANQGSEA. The CDR3 is 14 residues long. Trimming left V 4 bases short and J 6 bases short, with 15 bases between. CDR3 sequence reads: CSVGGGQIHEKLFF. CDR3 sequence (DNA): TGCAGCGTTGGGGGCGGACAGATACATGAAAAACTGTTTTTT.

In its sample, this clone was seen a few times. The V gene is TRBV6-5, the J gene TRBJ2-6; no clear D gene. The V end was cut by 11 bases, the J end by 1 base, with 12 bases between. Germline lookup yields CDR1 MNHEY and CDR2 SVGAGI. This CDR3 contains 14 residues. CDR3 sequence reads: CASNPRSGANVLTF. The DNA of the CDR3 is TGTGCCTCCAACCCTAGATCTGGGGCCAACGTCCTGACTTTC.

The CDR3 DNA is TGTGCCAGCAGCTTAAGGACAGGGGCTAACACTGAAGCTTTCTTT. Amino acid sequence: CASSLRTGANTEAFF. The V gene is TRBV7-9, the J gene TRBJ1-1; TRBD1 matches at 9 bases. The CDR3 loop spans 15 amino acids. Germline CDR1 is SEHNR and CDR2 is FQNEAQ (reference sequence). With V trimmed by 2 bases and J by 2 bases, 3 bases remained unmatched.

This clone occurred a few times. This rearrangement joins TRBV29-1 to TRBJ1-4; 7 bases map to TRBD1. The V gene's germline CDR1 is SQVTM and CDR2 ANQGSEA. This CDR3 has 12 amino acids. The ends lost 6 bases at V and 6 bases at J; junction bases unmatched: 4. CDR3 bases: TGCAGCGTGTCAGGGGGAGATGAAAAACTGTTTTTT. It yields the protein CSVSGGDEKLFF.

V gene TRBV9 combines with J gene TRBJ1-1; D might be TRBD1 (5 bases). The CDR3 spans 13 residues. The V gene's germline CDR1 is SGDLS and CDR2 YYNGEE. Trimming took off 4 bases at V and 0 bases at J, with 7 bases between the two ends. CDR3 DNA: TGTGCCAGCAGCAGGACACTGAACACTGAAGCTTTCTTT. Its translation is CASSRTLNTEAFF.